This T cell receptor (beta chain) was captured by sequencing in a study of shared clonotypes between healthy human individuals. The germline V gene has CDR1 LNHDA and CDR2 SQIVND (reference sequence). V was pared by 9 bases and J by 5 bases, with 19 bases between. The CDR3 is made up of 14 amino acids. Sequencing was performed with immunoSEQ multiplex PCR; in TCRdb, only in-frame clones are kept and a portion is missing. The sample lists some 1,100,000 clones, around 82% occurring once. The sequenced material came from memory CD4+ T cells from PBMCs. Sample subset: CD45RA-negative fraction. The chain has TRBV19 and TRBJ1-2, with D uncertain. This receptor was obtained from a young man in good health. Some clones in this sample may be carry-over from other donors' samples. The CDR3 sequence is CASQYTRYPYGYTF. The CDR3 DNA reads TGTGCCAGCCAGTATACAAGGTACCCATATGGCTACACCTTC.